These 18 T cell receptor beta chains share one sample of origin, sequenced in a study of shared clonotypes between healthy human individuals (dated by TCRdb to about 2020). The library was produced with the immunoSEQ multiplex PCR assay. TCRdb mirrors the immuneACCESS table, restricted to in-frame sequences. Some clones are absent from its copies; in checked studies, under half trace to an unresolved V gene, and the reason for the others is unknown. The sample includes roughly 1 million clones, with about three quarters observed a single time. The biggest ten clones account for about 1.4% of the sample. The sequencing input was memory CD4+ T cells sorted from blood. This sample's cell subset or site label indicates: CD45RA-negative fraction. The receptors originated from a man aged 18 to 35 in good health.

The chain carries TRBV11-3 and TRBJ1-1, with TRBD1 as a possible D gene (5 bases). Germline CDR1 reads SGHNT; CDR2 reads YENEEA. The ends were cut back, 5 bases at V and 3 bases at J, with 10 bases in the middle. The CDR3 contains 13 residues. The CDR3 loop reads CASSVQEDTEAFF. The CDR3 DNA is TGTGCCAGCAGCGTACAGGAGGACACTGAAGCTTTCTTT.

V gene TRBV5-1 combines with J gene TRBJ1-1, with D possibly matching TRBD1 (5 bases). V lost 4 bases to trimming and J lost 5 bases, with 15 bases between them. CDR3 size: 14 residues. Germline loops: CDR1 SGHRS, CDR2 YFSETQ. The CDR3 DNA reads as TGCGCCAGCAGCCCCCCGGGGGTGGGGACTGAAGCTTTCTTT. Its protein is CASSPPGVGTEAFF.

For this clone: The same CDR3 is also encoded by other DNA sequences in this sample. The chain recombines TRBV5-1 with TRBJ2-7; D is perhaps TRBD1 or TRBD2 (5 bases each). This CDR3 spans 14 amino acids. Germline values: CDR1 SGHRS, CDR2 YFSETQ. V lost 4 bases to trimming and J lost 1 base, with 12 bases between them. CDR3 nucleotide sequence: TGCGCCAGCAGCCTAGTCGGGGCGTCCTACGAGCAGTACTTC. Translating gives CASSLVGASYEQYF.

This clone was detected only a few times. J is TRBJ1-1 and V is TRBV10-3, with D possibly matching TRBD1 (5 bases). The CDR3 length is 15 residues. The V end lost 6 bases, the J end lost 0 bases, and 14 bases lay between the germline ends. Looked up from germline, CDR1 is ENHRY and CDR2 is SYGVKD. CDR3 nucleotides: TGTGCCATCAGGGGACGGACGCAAATGAACACTGAAGCTTTCTTT. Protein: CAIRGRTQMNTEAFF.

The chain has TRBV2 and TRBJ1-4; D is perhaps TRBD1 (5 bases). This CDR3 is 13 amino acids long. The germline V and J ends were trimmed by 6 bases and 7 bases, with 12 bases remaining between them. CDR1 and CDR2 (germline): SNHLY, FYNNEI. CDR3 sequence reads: CASSPQRGEKLFF. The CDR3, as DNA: TGTGCCAGCAGCCCCCAAAGGGGTGAAAAACTGTTTTTT.

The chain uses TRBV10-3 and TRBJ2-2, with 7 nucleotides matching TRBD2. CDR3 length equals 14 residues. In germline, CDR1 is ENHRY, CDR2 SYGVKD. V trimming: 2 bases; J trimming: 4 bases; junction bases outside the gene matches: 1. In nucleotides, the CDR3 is TGTGCCATCAGTGAGGGGGAGGGCACCGGGGAGCTGTTTTTT. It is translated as CAISEGEGTGELFF.

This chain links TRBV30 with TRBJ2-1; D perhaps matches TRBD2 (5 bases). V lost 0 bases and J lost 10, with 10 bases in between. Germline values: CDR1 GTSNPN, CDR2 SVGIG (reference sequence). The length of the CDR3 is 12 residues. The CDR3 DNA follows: TGTGCCTGGAGTGTCATACTAGGGGAGCAGTTCTTC. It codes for CAWSVILGEQFF.

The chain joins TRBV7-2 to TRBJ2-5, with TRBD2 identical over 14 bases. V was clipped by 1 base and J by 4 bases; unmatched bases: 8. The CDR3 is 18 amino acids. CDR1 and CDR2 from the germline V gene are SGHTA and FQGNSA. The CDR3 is CASSLGLAGGPRVETQYF. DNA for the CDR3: TGTGCCAGCAGCTTAGGACTAGCGGGAGGGCCTAGAGTAGAGACCCAGTACTTC.

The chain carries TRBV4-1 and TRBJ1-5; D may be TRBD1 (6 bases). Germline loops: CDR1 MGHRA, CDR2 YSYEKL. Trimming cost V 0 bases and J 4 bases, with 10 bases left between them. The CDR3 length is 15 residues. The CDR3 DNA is TGCGCCAGCAGCCAAGAGGGGGCAGGGAATCAGCCCCAGCATTTT. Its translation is CASSQEGAGNQPQHF.

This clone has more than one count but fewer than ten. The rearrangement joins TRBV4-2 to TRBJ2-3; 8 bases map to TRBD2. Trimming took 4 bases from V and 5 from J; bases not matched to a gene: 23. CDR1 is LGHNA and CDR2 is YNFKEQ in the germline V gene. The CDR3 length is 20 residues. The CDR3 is CASSLTHHSSSGQEGDTQYF. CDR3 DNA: TGTGCCAGCAGCCTCACCCATCACTCTTCTAGCGGGCAAGAGGGAGATACGCAGTATTTT.

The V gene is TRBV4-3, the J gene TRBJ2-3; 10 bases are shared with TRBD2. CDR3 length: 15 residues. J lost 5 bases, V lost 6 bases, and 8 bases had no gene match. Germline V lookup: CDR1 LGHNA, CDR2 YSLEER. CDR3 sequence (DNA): TGCGCCAGCAGTCTTCGGGGACTAGCGATAGATACGCAGTATTTT. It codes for CASSLRGLAIDTQYF.

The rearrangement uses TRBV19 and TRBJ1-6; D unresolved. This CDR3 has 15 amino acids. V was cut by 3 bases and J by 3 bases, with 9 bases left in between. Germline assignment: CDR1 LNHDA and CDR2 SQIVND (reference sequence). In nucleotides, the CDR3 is TGTGCCAGTAGTATGGAAGTAGGCTATAATTCACCCCTCCACTTT. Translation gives CASSMEVGYNSPLHF.

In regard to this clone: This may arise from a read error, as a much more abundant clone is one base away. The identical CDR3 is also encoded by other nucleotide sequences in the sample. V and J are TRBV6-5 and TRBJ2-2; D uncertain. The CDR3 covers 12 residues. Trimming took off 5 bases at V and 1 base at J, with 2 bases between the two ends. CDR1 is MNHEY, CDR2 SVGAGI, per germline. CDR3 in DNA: TGTGCCAGCAGTCTGAACACCGGGGAGCTGTTTTTT. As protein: CASSLNTGELFF.

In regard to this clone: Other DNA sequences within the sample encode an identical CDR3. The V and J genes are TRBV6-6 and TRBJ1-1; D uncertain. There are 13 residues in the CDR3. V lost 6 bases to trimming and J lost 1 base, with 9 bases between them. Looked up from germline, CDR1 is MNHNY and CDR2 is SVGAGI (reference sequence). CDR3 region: CASRRTKNTEAFF. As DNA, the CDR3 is TGTGCCAGCAGACGCACAAAGAACACTGAAGCTTTCTTT.

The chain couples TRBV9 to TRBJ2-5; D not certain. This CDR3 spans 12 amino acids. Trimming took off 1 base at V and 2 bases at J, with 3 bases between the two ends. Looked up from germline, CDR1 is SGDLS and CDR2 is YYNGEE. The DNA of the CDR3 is TGTGCCAGCAGCGTAAGTCAAGAGACCCAGTACTTC. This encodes CASSVSQETQYF.

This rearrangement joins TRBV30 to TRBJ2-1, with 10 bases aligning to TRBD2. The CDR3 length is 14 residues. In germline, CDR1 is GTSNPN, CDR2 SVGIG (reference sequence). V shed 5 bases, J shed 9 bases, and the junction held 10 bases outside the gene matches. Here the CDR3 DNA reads TGTGCCTGGGACAGCGGGAGGGTTGGGGTTGAGCAGTTCTTC. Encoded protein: CAWDSGRVGVEQFF.

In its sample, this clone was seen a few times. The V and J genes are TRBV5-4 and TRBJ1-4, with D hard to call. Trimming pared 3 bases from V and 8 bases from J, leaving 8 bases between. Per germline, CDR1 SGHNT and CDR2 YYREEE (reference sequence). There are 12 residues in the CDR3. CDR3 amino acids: CASSYGEEKLFF. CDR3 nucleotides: TGTGCCAGCAGCTATGGGGAGGAAAAACTGTTTTTT.

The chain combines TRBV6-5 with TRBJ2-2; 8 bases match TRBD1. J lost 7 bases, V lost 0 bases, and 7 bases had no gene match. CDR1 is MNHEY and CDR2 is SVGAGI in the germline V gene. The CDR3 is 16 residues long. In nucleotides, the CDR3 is TGTGCCAGCAGTTACTCTCGACAGGGGAGTATCGGGGAGCTGTTTTTT. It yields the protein CASSYSRQGSIGELFF.